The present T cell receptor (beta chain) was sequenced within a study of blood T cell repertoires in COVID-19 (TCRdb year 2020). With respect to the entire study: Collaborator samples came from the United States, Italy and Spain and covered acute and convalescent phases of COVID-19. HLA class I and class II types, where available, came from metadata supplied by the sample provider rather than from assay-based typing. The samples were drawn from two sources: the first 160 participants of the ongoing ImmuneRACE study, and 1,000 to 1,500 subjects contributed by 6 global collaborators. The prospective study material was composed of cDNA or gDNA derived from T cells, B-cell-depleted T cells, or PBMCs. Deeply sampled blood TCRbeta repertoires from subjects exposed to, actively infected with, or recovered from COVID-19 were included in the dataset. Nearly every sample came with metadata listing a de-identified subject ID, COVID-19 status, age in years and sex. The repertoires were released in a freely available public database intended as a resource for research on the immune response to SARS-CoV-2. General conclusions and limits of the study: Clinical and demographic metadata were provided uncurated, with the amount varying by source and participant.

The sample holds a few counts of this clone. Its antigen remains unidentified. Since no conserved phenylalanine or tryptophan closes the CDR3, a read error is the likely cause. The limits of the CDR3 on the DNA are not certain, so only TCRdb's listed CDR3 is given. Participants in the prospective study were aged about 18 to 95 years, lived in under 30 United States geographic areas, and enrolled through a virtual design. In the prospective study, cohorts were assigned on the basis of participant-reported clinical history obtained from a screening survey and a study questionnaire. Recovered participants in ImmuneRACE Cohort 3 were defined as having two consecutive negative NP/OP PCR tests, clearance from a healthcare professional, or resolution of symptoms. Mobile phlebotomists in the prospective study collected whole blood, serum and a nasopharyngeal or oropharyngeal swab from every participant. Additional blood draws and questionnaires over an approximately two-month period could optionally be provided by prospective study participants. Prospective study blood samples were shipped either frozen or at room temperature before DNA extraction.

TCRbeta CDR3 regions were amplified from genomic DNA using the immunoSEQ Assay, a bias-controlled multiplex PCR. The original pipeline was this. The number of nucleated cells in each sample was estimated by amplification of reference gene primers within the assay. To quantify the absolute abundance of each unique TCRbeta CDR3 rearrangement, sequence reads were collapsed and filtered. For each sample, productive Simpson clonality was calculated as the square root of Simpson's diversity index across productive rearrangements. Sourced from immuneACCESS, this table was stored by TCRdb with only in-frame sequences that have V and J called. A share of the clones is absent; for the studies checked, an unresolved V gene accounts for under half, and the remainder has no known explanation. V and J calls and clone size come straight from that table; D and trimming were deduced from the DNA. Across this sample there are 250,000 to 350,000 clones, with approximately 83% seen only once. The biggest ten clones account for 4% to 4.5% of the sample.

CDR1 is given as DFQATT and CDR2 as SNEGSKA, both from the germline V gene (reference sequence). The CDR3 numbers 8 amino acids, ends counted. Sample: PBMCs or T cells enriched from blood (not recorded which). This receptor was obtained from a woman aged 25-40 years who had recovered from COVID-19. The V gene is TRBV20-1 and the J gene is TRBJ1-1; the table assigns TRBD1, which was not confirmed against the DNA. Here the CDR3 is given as CSAESGTY.